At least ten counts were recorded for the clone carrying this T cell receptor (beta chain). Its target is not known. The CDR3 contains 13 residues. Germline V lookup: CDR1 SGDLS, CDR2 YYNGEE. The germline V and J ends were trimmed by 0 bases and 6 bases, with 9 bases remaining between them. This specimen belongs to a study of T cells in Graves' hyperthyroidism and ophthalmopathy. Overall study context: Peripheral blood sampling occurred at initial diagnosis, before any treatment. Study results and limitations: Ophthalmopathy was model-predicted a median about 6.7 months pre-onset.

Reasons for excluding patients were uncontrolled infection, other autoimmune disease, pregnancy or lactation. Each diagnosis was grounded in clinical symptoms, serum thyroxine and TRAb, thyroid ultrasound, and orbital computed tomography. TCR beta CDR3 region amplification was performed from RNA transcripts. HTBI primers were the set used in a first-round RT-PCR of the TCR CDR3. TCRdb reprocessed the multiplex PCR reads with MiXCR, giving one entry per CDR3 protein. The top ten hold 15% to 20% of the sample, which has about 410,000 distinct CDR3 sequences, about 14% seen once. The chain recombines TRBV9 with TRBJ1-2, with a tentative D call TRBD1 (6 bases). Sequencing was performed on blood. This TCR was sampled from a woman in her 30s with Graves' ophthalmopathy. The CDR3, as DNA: TGTGCCAGCAGCGTAGATACAGGGCATGGCTACACCTTC. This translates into CASSVDTGHGYTF.